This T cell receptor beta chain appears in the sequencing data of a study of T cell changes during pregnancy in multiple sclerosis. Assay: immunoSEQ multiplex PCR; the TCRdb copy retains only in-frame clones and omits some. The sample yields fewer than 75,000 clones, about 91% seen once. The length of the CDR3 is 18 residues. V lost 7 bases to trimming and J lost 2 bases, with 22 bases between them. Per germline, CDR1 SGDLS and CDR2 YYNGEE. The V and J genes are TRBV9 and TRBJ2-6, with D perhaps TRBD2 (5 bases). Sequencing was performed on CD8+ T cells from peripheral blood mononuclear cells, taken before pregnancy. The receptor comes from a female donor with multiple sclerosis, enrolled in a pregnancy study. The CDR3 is CASGDRGLPETGANVLTF. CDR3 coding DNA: TGTGCCAGCGGCGACCGAGGACTGCCCGAGACTGGGGCCAACGTCCTGACTTTC.